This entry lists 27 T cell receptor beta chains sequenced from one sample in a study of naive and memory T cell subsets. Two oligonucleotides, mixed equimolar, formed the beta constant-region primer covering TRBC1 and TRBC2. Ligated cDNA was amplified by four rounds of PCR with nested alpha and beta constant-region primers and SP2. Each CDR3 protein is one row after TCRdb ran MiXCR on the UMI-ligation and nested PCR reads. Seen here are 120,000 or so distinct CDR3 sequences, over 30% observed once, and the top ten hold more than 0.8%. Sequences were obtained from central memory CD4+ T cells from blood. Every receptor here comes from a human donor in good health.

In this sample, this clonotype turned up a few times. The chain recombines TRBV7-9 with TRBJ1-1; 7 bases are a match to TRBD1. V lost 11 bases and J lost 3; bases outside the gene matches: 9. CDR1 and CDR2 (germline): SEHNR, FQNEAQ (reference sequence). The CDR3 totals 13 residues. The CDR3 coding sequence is TGTGCCGGTACGGACAGGTGGGACACTGAAGCTTTCTTT. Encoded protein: CAGTDRWDTEAFF.

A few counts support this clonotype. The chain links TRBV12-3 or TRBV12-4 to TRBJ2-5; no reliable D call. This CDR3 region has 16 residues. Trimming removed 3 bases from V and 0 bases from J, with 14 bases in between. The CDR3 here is CASSFRSVVNQETQYF. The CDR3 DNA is TGTGCCAGCAGTTTTCGGTCGGTCGTCAACCAAGAGACCCAGTACTTC.

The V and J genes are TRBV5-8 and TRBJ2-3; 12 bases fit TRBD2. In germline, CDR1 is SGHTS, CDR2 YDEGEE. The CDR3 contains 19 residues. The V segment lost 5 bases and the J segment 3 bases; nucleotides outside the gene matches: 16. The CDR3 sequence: CASSLPGLAGPHGTDTQYF. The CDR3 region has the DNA TGTGCCAGCAGTCTACCGGGACTAGCGGGCCCCCATGGGACAGATACGCAGTATTTT.

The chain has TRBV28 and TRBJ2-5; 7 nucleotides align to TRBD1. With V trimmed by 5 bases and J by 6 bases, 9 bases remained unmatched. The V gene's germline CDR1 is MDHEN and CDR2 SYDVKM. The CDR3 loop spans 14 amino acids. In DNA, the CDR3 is TGTGCCAGCAGTCCTTCGACAGGGCTGAAGACCCAGTACTTC. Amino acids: CASSPSTGLKTQYF.

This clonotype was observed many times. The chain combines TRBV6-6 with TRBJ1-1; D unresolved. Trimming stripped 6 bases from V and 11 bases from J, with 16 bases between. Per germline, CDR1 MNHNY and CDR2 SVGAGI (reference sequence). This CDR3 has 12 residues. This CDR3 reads CASSLGQSKAFF. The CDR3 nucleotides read TGTGCCAGCAGCTTGGGCCAGAGCAAGGCTTTCTTT.

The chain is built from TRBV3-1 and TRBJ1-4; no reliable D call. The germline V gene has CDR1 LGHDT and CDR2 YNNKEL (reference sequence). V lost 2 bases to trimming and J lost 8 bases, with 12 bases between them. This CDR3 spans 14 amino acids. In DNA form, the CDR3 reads TGTGCCAGCAGCCAAAGGAATCAGAGGGAAAAACTGTTTTTT. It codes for CASSQRNQREKLFF.

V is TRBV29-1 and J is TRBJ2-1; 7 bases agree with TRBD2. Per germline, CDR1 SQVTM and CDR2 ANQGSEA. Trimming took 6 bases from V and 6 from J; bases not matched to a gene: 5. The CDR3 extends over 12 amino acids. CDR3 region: CSVRPGGNEQFF. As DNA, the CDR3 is TGCAGCGTCCGGCCGGGAGGCAATGAGCAGTTCTTC.

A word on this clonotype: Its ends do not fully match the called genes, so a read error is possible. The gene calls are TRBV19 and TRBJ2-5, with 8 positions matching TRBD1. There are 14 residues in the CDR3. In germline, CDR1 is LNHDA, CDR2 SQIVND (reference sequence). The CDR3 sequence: CASKNGQGQKTQYF. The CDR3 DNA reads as TGTGCCAGTAAAAATGGACAGGGCCAAAAGACCCAGTACTTC.

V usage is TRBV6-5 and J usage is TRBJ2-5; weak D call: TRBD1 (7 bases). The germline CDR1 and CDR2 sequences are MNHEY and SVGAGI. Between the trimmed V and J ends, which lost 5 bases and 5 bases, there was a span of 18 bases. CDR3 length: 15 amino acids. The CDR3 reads CASSRSQTGRETQYF. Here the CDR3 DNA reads TGTGCCAGCAGTCGCTCCCAGACAGGGAGGGAGACCCAGTACTTC.

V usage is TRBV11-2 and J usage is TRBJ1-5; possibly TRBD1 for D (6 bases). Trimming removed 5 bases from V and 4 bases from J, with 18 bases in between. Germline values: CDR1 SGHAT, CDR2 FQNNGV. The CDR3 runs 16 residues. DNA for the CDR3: TGTGCCAGCAGCCCAGACGACGACAGGAGAAATCAGCCCCAGCATTTT. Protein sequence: CASSPDDDRRNQPQHF.

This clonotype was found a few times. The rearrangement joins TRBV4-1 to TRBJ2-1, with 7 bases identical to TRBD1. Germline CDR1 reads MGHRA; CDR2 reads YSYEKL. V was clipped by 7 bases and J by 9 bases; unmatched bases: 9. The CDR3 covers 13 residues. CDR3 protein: CASKITGVGEQFF. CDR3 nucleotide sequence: TGCGCCAGCAAGATTACAGGGGTTGGTGAGCAGTTCTTC.

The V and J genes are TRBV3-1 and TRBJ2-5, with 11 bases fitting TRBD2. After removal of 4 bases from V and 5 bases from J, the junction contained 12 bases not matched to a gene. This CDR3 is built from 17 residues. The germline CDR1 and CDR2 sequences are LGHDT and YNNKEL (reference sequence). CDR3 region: CASSLKGLAEGRETQYF. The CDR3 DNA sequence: TGTGCCAGCAGCCTCAAGGGACTAGCGGAGGGCCGGGAGACCCAGTACTTC.

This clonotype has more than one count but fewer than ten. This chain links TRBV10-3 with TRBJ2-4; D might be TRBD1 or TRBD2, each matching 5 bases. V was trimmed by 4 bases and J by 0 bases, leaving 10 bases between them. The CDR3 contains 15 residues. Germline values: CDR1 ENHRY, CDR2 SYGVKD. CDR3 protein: CAISGGDLAKNIQYF. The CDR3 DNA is TGTGCCATCAGTGGAGGGGATTTAGCCAAAAACATTCAGTACTTC.

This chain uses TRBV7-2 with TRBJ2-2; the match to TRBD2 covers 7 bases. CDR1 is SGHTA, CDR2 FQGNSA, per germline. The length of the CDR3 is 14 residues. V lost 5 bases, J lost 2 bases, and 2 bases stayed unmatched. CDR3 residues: CASSRDYNTGELFF. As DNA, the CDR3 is TGTGCCAGCAGCCGGGACTACAACACCGGGGAGCTGTTTTTT.

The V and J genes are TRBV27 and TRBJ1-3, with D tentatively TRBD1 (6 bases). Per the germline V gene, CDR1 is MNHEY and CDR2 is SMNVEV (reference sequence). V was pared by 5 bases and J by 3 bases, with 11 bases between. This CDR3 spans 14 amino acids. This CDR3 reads CASSLYRDGNTIYF. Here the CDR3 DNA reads TGTGCCAGCAGTCTTTACAGGGATGGAAACACCATATATTTT.

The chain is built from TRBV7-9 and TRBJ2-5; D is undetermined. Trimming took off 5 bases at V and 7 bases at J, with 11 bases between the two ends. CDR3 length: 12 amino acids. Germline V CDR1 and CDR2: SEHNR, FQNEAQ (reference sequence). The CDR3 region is CASSHQATTQYF. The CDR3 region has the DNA TGTGCCAGCAGCCATCAAGCGACGACCCAGTACTTC. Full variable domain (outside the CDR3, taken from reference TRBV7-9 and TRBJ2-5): DTGVSQNPRHKITKRGQNVTFRCDPISEHNRLYWYRQTLGQGPEFLTYFQNEAQLEKSRLLSDRFSAERPKGSFSTLEIQRTEQGDSAMYLCASSHQATTQYFGPGTRLLVL.

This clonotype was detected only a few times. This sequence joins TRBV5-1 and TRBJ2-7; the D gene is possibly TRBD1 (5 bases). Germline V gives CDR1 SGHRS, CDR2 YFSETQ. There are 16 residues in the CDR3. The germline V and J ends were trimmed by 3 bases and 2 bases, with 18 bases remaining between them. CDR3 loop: CASSSGDRTRTYEQYF. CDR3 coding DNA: TGCGCCAGCAGCTCAGGAGACAGAACGCGAACCTACGAGCAGTACTTC. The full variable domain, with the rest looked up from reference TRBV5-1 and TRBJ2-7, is KAGVTQTPRYLIKTRGQQVTLSCSPISGHRSVSWYQQTPGQGLQFLFEYFSETQRNKGNFPGRFSGRQFSNSRSEMNVSTLELGDSALYLCASSSGDRTRTYEQYFGPGTRLTVT.

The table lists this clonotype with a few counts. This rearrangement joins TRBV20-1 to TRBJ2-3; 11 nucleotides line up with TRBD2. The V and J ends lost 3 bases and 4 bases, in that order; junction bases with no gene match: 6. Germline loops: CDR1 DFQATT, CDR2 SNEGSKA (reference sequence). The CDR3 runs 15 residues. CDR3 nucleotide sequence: TGCAGTGCTAGGATACTTAGCGGGAGGGCAGATACGCAGTATTTT. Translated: CSARILSGRADTQYF.

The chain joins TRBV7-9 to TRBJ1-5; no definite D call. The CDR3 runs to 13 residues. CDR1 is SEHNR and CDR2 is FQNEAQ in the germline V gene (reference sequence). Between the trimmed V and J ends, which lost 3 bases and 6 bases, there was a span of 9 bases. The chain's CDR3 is CASSLGSGQPQHF. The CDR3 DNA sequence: TGTGCCAGCAGCTTGGGGTCCGGTCAGCCCCAGCATTTT. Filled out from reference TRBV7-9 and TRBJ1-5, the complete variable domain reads DTGVSQNPRHKITKRGQNVTFRCDPISEHNRLYWYRQTLGQGPEFLTYFQNEAQLEKSRLLSDRFSAERPKGSFSTLEIQRTEQGDSAMYLCASSLGSGQPQHFGDGTRLSIL.

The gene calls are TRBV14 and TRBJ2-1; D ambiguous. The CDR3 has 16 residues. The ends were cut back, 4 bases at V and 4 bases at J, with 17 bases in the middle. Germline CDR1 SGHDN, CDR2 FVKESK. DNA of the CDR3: TGTGCCAGCAGCCGCACAATGTTGGTTGAATACAATGAGCAGTTCTTC. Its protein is CASSRTMLVEYNEQFF.

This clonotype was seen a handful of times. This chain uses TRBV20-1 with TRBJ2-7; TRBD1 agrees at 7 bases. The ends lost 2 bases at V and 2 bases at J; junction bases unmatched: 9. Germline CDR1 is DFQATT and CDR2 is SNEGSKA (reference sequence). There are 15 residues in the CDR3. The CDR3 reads CSARIPTGKAYEQYF. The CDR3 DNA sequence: TGCAGTGCTAGAATCCCGACAGGGAAGGCCTACGAGCAGTACTTC.

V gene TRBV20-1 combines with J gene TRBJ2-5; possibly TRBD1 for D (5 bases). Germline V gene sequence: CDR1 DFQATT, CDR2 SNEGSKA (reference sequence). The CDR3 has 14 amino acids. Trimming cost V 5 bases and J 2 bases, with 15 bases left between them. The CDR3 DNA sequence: TGCAGTGCTGTATCCATGGGGCCTCAAGAGACCCAGTACTTC. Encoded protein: CSAVSMGPQETQYF.

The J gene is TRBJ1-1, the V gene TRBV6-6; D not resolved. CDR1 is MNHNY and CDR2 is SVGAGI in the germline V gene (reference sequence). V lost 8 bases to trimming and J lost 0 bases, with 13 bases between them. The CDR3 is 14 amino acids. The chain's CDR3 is CASLGYTMNTEAFF. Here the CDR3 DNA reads TGTGCCAGCCTAGGATACACCATGAACACTGAAGCTTTCTTT.

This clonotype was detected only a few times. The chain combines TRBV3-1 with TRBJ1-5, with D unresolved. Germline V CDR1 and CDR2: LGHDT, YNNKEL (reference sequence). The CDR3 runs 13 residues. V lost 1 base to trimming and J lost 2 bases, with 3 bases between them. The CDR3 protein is CASSQGRNQPQHF. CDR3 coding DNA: TGTGCCAGCAGCCAAGGACGCAATCAGCCCCAGCATTTT.

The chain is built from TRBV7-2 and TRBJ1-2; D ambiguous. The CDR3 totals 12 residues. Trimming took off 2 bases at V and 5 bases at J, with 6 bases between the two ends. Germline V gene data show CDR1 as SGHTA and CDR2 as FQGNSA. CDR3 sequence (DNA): TGTGCCAGCAGCTTACTTGGATATGGCTACACCTTC. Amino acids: CASSLLGYGYTF.

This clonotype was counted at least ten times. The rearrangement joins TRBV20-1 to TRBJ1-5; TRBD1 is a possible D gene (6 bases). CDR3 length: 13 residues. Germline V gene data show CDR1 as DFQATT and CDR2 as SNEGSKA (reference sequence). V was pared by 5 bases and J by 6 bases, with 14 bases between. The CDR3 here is CSASGGAFQPQHF. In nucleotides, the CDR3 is TGCAGTGCTTCCGGGGGGGCATTTCAGCCCCAGCATTTT.

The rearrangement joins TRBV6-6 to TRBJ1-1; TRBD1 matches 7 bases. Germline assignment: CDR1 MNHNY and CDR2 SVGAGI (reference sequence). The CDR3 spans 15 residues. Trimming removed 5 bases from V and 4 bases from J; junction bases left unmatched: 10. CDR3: CASSPEGAGGTEAFF. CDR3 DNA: TGTGCCAGCAGTCCCGAGGGGGCCGGCGGCACTGAAGCTTTCTTT.